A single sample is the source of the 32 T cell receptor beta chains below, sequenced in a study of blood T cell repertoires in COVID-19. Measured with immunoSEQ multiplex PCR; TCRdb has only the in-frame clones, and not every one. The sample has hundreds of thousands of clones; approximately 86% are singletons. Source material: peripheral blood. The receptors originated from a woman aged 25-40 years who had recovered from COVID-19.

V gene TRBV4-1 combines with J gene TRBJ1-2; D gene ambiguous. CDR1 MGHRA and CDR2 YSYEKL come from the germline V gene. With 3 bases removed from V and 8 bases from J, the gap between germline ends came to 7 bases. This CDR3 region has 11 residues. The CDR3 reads CASSQLQGYTF. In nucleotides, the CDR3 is TGCGCCAGCAGCCAGCTACAGGGCTACACCTTC.

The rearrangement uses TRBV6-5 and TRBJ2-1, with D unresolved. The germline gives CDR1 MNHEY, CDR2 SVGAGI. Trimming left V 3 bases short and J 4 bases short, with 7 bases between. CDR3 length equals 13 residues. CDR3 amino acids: CASSYTPYNEQFF. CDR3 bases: TGTGCCAGCAGTTATACACCGTACAATGAGCAGTTCTTC.

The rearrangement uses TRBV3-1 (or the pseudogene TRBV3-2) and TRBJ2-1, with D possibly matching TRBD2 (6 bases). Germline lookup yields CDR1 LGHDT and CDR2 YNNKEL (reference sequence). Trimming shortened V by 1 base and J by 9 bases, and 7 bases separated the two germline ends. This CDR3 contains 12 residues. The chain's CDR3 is CASSQVGGEQFF. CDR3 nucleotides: TGTGCCAGCAGCCAAGTGGGGGGTGAGCAGTTCTTC.

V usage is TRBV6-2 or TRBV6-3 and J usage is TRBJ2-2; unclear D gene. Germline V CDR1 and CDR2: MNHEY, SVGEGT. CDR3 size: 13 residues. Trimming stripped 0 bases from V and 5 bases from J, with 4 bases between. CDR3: CASSYSTTGELFF. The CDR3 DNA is TGTGCCAGCAGTTACTCGACAACCGGGGAGCTGTTTTTT.

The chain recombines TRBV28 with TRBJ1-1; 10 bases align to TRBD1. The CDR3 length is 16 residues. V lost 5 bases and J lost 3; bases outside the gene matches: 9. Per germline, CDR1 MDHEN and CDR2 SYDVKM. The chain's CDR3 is CASSGRTGGEDTEAFF. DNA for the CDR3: TGTGCCAGCAGTGGAAGGACAGGGGGGGAGGACACTGAAGCTTTCTTT.

CDR3 sequence reads: CASSLVPGGTEAFF. CDR3 nucleotide sequence: TGTGCCAGCAGCTTAGTCCCAGGGGGAACTGAAGCTTTCTTT. The chain carries TRBV11-2 and TRBJ1-1; 7 bases align to TRBD1. Germline-derived CDR1 and CDR2 are SGHAT and FQNNGV. The CDR3 has 14 amino acids. V gave up 1 base and J gave up 5 bases; unmatched junction bases: 4.

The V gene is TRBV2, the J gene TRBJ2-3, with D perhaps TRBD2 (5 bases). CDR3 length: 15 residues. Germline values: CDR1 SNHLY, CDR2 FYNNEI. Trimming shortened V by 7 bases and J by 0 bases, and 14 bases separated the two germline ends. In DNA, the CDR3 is TGTGCCAGCACAATAGCGCAGACTAGCACAGATACGCAGTATTTT. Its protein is CASTIAQTSTDTQYF.

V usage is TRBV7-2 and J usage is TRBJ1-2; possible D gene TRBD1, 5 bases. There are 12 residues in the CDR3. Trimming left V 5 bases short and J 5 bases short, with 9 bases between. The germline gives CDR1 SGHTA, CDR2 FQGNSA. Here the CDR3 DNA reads TGTGCCAGCAGCCTCGACAGATATGGCTACACCTTC. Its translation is CASSLDRYGYTF.

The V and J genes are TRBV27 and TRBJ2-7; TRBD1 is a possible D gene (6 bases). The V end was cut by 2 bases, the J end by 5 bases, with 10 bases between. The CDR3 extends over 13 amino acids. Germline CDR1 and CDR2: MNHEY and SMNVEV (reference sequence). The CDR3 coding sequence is TGTGCCAGCAGTTTACAGGGGATAGACGAGCAGTACTTC. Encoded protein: CASSLQGIDEQYF.

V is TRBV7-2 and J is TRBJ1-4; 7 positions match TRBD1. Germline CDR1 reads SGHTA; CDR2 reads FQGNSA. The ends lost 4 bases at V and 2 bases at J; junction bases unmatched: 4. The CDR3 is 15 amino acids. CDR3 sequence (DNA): TGTGCCAGCAGCTCGTCAGGGGGGACTAATGAAAAACTGTTTTTT. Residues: CASSSSGGTNEKLFF.

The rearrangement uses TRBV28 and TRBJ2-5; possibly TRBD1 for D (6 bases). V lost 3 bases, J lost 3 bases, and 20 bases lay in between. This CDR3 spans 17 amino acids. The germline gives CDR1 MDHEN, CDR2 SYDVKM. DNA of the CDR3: TGTGCCAGCAGTTTCCCCCTCGCAGGGGTCCGGAAAGAGACCCAGTACTTC. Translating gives CASSFPLAGVRKETQYF. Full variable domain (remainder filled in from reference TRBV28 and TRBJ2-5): DVKVTQSSRYLVKRTGEKVFLECVQDMDHENMFWYRQDPGLGLRLIYFSYDVKMKEKGDIPEGYSVSREKKERFSLILESASTNQTSMYLCASSFPLAGVRKETQYFGPGTRLLVL.

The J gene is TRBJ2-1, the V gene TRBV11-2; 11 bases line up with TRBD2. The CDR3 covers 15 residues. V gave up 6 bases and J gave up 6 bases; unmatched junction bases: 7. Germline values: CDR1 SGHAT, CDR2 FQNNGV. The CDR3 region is CASSSLAGGFNEQFF. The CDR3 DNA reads TGTGCCAGCAGTTCTTTAGCGGGAGGGTTCAATGAGCAGTTCTTC.

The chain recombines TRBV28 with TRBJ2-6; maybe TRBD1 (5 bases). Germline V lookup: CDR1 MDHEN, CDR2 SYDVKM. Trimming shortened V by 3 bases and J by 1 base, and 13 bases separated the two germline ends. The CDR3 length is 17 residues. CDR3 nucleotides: TGTGCCAGCAGTTTGGGGCGAGGTCGGTCTGGGGCCAACGTCCTGACTTTC. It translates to CASSLGRGRSGANVLTF.

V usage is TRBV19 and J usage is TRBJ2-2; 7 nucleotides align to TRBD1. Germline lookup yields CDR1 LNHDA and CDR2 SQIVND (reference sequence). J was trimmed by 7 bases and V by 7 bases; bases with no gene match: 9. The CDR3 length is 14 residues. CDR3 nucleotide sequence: TGTGCCAGTACCATGGACAGGCTCGGCGGGGAGCTGTTTTTT. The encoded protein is CASTMDRLGGELFF.

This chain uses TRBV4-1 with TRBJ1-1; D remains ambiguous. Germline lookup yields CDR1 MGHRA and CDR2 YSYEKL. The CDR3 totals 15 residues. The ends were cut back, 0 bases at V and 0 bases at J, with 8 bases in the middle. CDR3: CASSQEGQMNTEAFF. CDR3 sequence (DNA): TGCGCCAGCAGCCAAGAGGGCCAAATGAACACTGAAGCTTTCTTT.

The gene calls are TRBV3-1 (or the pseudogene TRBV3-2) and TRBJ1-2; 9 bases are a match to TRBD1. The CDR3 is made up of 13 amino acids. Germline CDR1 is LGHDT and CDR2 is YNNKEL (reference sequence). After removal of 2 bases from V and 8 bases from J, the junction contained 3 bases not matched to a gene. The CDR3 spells CASSQLQGAGYTF. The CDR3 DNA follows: TGTGCCAGCAGCCAACTACAGGGGGCGGGCTACACCTTC.

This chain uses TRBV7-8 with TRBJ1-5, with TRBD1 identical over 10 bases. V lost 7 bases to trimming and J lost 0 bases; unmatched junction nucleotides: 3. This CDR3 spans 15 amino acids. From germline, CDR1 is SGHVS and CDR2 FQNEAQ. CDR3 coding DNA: TGTGCCAGCACCCGGACAGGGGGTAGCAATCAGCCCCAGCATTTT. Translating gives CASTRTGGSNQPQHF.

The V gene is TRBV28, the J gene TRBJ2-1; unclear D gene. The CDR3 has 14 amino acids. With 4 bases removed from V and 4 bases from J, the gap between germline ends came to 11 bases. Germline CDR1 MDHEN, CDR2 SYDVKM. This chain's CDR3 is CASSSPLKYNEQFF. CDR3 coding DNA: TGTGCCAGCAGTTCCCCCCTTAAATACAATGAGCAGTTCTTC.

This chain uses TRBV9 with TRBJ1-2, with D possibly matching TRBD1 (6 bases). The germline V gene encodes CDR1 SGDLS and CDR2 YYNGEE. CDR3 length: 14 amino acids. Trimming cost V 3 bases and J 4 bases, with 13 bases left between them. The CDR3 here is CASSGTSRGYGYTF. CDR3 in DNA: TGTGCCAGCAGCGGGACGAGCAGGGGCTATGGCTACACCTTC.

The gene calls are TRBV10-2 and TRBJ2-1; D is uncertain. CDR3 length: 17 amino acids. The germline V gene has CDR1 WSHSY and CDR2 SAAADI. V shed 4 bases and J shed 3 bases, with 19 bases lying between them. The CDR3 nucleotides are TGCGCCAGCAGTGGGTCCCTCGACTCCAAACTCTACAATGAGCAGTTCTTC. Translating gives CASSGSLDSKLYNEQFF.

Written as DNA, the CDR3 is TGTGCCAGCAGTGATAACCTATCAAATTCACCCCTCCACTTT. It translates to CASSDNLSNSPLHF. V usage is TRBV6-1 and J usage is TRBJ1-6; D call uncertain. The germline V gene has CDR1 MNHNS and CDR2 SASEGT. This CDR3 contains 14 residues. V dropped 3 bases and J dropped 7 bases, with 10 bases sitting between them.

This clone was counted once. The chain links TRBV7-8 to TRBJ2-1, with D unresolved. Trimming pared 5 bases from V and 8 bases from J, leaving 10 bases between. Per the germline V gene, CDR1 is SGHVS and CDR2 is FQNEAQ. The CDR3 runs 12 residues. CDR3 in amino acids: CASSPAVDEQFF. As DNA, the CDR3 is TGTGCCAGCAGCCCCGCGGTCGATGAGCAGTTCTTC.

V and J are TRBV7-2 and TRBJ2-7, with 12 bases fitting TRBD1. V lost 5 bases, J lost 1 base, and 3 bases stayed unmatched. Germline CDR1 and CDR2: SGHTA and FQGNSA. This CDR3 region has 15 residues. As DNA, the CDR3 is TGTGCCAGCAGCGCGGGACAGGGGGCATCCTACGAGCAGTACTTC. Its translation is CASSAGQGASYEQYF.

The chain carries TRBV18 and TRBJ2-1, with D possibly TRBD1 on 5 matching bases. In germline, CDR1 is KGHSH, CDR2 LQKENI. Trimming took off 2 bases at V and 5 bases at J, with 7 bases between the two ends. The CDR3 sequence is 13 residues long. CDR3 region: CASSPYRNNEQFF. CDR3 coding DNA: TGTGCCAGCTCACCATACAGGAACAATGAGCAGTTCTTC.

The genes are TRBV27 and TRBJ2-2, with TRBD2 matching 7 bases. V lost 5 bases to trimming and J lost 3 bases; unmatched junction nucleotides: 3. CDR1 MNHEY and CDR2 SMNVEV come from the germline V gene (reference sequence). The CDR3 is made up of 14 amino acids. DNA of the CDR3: TGTGCCAGCAGTATCGGACTAGACACCGGGGAGCTGTTTTTT. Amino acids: CASSIGLDTGELFF.

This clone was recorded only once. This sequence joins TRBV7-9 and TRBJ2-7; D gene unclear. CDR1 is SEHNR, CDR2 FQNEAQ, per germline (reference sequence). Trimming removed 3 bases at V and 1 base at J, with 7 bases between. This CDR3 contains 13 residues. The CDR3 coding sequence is TGTGCCAGCAGCTTTTCCTCTTCCTACGAGCAGTACTTC. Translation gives CASSFSSSYEQYF.

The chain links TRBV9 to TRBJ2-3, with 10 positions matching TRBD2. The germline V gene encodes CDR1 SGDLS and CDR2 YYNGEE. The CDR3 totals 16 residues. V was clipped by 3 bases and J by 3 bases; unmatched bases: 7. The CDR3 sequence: CASSETGTSDTDTQYF. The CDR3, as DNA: TGTGCCAGCAGCGAAACCGGGACTAGCGATACAGATACGCAGTATTTT.

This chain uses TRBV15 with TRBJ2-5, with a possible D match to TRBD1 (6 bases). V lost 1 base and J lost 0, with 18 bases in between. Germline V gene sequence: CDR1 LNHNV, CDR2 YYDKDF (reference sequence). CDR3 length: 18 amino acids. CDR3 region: CATSRGPQGGWDQETQYF. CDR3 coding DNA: TGTGCCACCAGCAGAGGCCCTCAAGGGGGATGGGACCAAGAGACCCAGTACTTC. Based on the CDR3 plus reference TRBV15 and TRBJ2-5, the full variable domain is DAMVIQNPRYQVTQFGKPVTLSCSQTLNHNVMYWYQQKSSQAPKLLFHYYDKDFNNEADTPDNFQSRRPNTSFCFLDIRSPGLGDTAMYLCATSRGPQGGWDQETQYFGPGTRLLVL.

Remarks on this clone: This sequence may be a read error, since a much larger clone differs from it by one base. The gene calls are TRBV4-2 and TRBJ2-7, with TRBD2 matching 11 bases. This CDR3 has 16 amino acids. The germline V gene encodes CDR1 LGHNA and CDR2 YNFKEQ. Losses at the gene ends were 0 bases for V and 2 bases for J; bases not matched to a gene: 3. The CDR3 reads CASSQDNSGGAYEQYF. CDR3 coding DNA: TGTGCCAGCAGCCAAGATAATAGCGGGGGGGCCTACGAGCAGTACTTC.

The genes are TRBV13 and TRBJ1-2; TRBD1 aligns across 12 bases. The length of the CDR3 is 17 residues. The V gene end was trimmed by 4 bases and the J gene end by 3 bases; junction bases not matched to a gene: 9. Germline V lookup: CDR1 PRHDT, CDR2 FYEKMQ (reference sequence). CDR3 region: CASSWGTGGTGDYGYTF. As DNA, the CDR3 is TGTGCCAGCAGCTGGGGGACAGGGGGCACGGGCGACTATGGCTACACCTTC.

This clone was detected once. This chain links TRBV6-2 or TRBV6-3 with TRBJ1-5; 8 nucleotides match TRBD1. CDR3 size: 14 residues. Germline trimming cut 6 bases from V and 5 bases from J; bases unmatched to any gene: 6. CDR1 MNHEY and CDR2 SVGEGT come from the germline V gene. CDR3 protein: CASSRGQGDQPQHF. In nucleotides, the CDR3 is TGTGCCAGCAGCCGAGGACAGGGCGATCAGCCCCAGCATTTT.

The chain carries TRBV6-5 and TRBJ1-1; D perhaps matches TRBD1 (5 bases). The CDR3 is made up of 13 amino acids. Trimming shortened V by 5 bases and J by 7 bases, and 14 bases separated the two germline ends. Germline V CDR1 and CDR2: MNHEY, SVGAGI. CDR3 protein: CASSLGGWDEAFF. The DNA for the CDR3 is TGTGCCAGCAGTCTCGGGGGATGGGATGAAGCTTTCTTT.